This TCR beta chain was identified in a study of vaccination effects on CD4 cells after COVID-19. This clone turned up a few times. What it binds is not known. The CDR3 covers 12 residues. The germline V gene has CDR1 SNHLY and CDR2 FYNNEI. After removal of 8 bases from V and 3 bases from J, the junction contained 4 bases not matched to a gene. Pools of viral peptides were used by the ViraFEST assay to expand antigen-specific CD4+ T cells ahead of sequencing. With nine to eleven days of culture completed, CD4+ T cells were isolated. The person had PCR-confirmed SARS-CoV-2 infection between March and December 2020. Half the medium was swapped for IL-2 medium on days 3 and 7. Assay used: immunoSEQ multiplex PCR; TCRdb lists only in-frame clones, some missing. The sample yields tens of thousands of clones, about 73% seen once.

The receptor was isolated from a human donor who had a prior SARS-CoV-2 infection. The source material was CD4+ T cells from PBMCs cultured with HCoV-NL63 spike peptides, sampled before COVID-19 vaccination. V usage is TRBV2 and J usage is TRBJ2-7, with TRBD1 matching over 7 bases. The CDR3 bases are TGTGCCAGCGGGACAGACTACTACGAGCAGTACTTC. It codes for CASGTDYYEQYF. Together with reference TRBV2 and TRBJ2-7, the CDR3 gives the full variable domain: EPEVTQTPSHQVTQMGQEVILRCVPISNHLYFYWYRQILGQKVEFLVSFYNNEISEKSEIFDDQFSVERPDGSNFTLKIRSTKLEDSAMYFCASGTDYYEQYFGPGTRLTVT.